This paragraph reports one T cell receptor beta chain. What it recognizes is unknown. Trimming at V came to 4 bases and at J to 4 bases, leaving 1 base not matched to a gene. CDR3 length: 13 residues. Germline V lookup: CDR1 LGHNA, CDR2 YNFKEQ. This specimen comes from a study of T cells after posttransplantation cyclophosphamide. Whole-study findings and limits: Blood and skin or GI T cell repertoires showed limited TRB overlap. Later post-transplant blood repertoires were often dominated by donor CD8+ memory clones. TRB clonality was highly associated with recipient CMV seropositivity and reactivation.

This related bone marrow graft donor gave peripheral blood on the day of marrow donation. The data were produced by immunoSEQ multiplex PCR, yet TCRdb's version contains in-frame clones alone and is incomplete. There are more than 60,000 clones in the sample; 80% to 95% occur only once, and nearly 3% lies in the top ten. The sequencing sample was made of PBMCs. The receptor was isolated from a woman aged 25-40 years in good health and a related stem cell transplant donor. The rearrangement links TRBV4-2 to TRBJ2-7; 10 bases agree with TRBD1. The CDR3 coding sequence is TGTGCCAGCAGCCGGGACAGGGGTTACGAGCAGTACTTC. Its translation: CASSRDRGYEQYF.